The T cell receptor beta chain under discussion was sequenced for a study of OX40 agonist ivuxolimab in advanced cancers. Comments on this clone: Its antigen remains unknown.

TCRdb's copy holds only in-frame clones and misses some; the assay was immunoSEQ multiplex PCR. The sample lists tens of thousands of clones, about 88% occurring once. Study-wide results and limits: Within 6 weeks, CD4+ and CD8+ blood T cells expanded clonally at 0.1 to 3.0 mg/kg.

V was trimmed by 3 bases and J by 1 base, leaving 14 bases between them. The length of the CDR3 is 15 residues. CDR1 is SGDLS, CDR2 YYNGEE, per germline. The source of this sequence is an adult with an advanced solid tumor such as melanoma, head and neck, liver or kidney cancer. The rearrangement links TRBV9 to TRBJ2-7, with D possibly being TRBD2 (6 bases). The material was CD4+ or CD8+ T cells sorted from blood, obtained in a trial of the OX40 agonist ivuxolimab. CDR3 sequence reads: CASSAWGLGSYEQYF. The CDR3 nucleotides are TGTGCCAGCAGCGCTTGGGGACTGGGATCCTACGAGCAGTACTTC.